One sample yielded the 28 T cell receptor beta chains listed below, sequenced in a study of cytomegalovirus exposure and HLA in healthy donors. The PCR had 60 Vbeta and 13 Jbeta primers. Sequenced by immunoSEQ multiplex PCR; TCRdb stores in-frame clones only, minus some. This table holds 150,000 to 200,000 clones, 65% to 75% found once. Sequenced: PBMCs. Receptors were obtained from a girl aged 10 to 17 in good health and CMV-seronegative.

This sequence joins TRBV27 and TRBJ2-5, with a possible D match to TRBD2 (7 bases). The CDR3 extends over 12 amino acids. V was trimmed by 3 bases and J by 7 bases, leaving 9 bases between them. Germline V CDR1 and CDR2: MNHEY, SMNVEV (reference sequence). The chain's CDR3 is CASSFRGGTQYF. CDR3 nucleotides: TGTGCCAGCAGTTTTAGGGGGGGGACCCAGTACTTC.

The chain joins TRBV9 to TRBJ1-1; D is uncertain. Germline lookup yields CDR1 SGDLS and CDR2 YYNGEE. This CDR3 contains 15 residues. V lost 3 bases and J lost 6, with 18 bases in between. The CDR3 sequence: CASSAVKPRGAEAFF. CDR3 nucleotide sequence: TGTGCCAGCAGCGCCGTTAAACCCCGAGGCGCTGAAGCTTTCTTT. Full variable domain (missing parts from reference TRBV9 and TRBJ1-1): DSGVTQTPKHLITATGQRVTLRCSPRSGDLSVYWYQQSLDQGLQFLIQYYNGEERAKGNILERFSAQQFPDLHSELNLSSLELGDSALYFCASSAVKPRGAEAFFGQGTRLTVV.

The J gene is TRBJ1-2, the V gene TRBV5-6, with TRBD1 identical over 10 bases. This CDR3 region has 15 residues. CDR1 SGHDT and CDR2 YYEEEE come from the germline V gene. Unmatched junction bases numbered 10, after V lost 3 bases and J lost 8 bases. CDR3 region: CASSWGTGATGGYTF. DNA for the CDR3: TGTGCCAGCAGCTGGGGGACAGGGGCGACGGGGGGCTACACCTTC.

Concerning this clone: A read error may account for a junction end that differs from germline. The rearrangement uses TRBV29-1 and TRBJ1-1; no definite D call. Germline V gene data show CDR1 as SQVTM and CDR2 as ANQGSEA. This CDR3 is built from 14 residues. CDR3 sequence reads: CSVEGGEMNTEAFF. DNA of the CDR3: TGCAGCGTCGAAGGCGGGGAAATGAACACTGAAGCTTTCTTT.

The V gene is TRBV9, the J gene TRBJ1-1, with D possibly matching TRBD1 (5 bases). The CDR3 is 13 residues long. The germline CDR1 and CDR2 sequences are SGDLS and YYNGEE. V was trimmed by 4 bases and J by 11 bases, leaving 18 bases between them. The CDR3 DNA follows: TGTGCCAGCAGCCCTTTGCGGGGGTTTCGGGCTTTCTTT. Translated: CASSPLRGFRAFF.

In this sample, this clone turned up a few times. The chain carries TRBV5-6 and TRBJ1-1; D may be TRBD1 (6 bases). Germline-derived CDR1 and CDR2 are SGHDT and YYEEEE. The V gene lost 4 bases and the J gene lost 5 bases, with 18 bases spanning the gap. The CDR3 loop spans 15 amino acids. The CDR3 loop reads CASSPGQGRGTEAFF. CDR3 bases: TGTGCCAGCAGCCCGGGGCAGGGGCGGGGGACTGAAGCTTTCTTT.

This sequence joins TRBV19 and TRBJ1-5; possibly TRBD1 for D (5 bases). This CDR3 spans 14 amino acids. Germline V gene sequence: CDR1 LNHDA, CDR2 SQIVND (reference sequence). Trimming took off 7 bases at V and 8 bases at J, with 18 bases between the two ends. This CDR3 is CASTGRQGLEPQHF. Here the CDR3 DNA reads TGTGCCAGTACGGGGAGGCAGGGTCTAGAGCCCCAGCATTTT.

Only a few counts were recorded for this clone. This chain links TRBV5-5 with TRBJ1-1, with D possibly matching TRBD1 (6 bases). The ends were cut back, 4 bases at V and 3 bases at J, with 13 bases in the middle. The CDR3 loop spans 14 amino acids. Germline V gives CDR1 SGHKS, CDR2 YYEKEE (reference sequence). CDR3 in DNA: TGTGCCAGCAGCCTACAGGGTGTTTACACTGAAGCTTTCTTT. It translates to CASSLQGVYTEAFF.

V gene TRBV6-5 combines with J gene TRBJ2-7, with D tentatively TRBD1 (5 bases). V lost 2 bases and J 1 base, leaving 12 bases between the germline ends. This CDR3 has 15 residues. The germline V gene encodes CDR1 MNHEY and CDR2 SVGAGI. The CDR3, as DNA: TGTGCCAGCAGTTACGGGCAGGGCCCGTCCTACGAGCAGTACTTC. This gives the protein CASSYGQGPSYEQYF.

V and J are TRBV6-1 and TRBJ1-3; TRBD1 matches at 7 bases. Germline V lookup: CDR1 MNHNS, CDR2 SASEGT. Trimming cost V 6 bases and J 3 bases; bases outside gene matches: 8. CDR3 length: 15 residues. The CDR3 region is CASSDEQGYGNTIYF. The DNA for the CDR3 is TGTGCCAGCAGCGACGAACAGGGGTATGGAAACACCATATATTTT.

The chain's CDR3 is CASSDSLQGRGNTIYF. The CDR3 DNA reads TGTGCCAGCAGTGATTCCCTTCAGGGGCGTGGAAACACCATATATTTT. The rearrangement links TRBV25-1 to TRBJ1-3; possible D gene TRBD1, 6 bases. Germline V gene sequence: CDR1 MGHDK, CDR2 SYGVNS. V lost 3 bases to trimming and J lost 3 bases, with 15 bases between them. This CDR3 is 16 amino acids long.

The chain is built from TRBV19 and TRBJ1-6, with 8 positions matching TRBD1. V dropped 5 bases and J dropped 10; count of bases not matched to a gene: 16. Germline V gene lookup returns CDR1 LNHDA and CDR2 SQIVND (reference sequence). This CDR3 has 17 residues. DNA of the CDR3: TGTGCCAGTAGTCTTGATTCGCAGGGGGCGCTCGGATCACCCCTCCACTTT. It is translated as CASSLDSQGALGSPLHF.

The J gene is TRBJ1-1, the V gene TRBV7-3; the D gene is possibly TRBD1 (5 bases). Trimming cost V 2 bases and J 1 base, with 5 bases left between them. The germline V gene has CDR1 SGHTA and CDR2 FQGTGA. This CDR3 contains 13 residues. CDR3 residues: CASSLQGNTEAFF. CDR3 DNA sequence: TGTGCCAGCAGCTTACAGGGGAACACTGAAGCTTTCTTT.

In this sample, this clone turned up once. This chain uses TRBV5-1 with TRBJ2-7; D is possibly TRBD1 (5 bases). The CDR3 extends over 12 amino acids. Trimming took 2 bases from V and 3 from J, leaving 6 bases between them. Germline V gene lookup returns CDR1 SGHRS and CDR2 YFSETQ. The CDR3 bases are TGCGCCAGCAGCTTTAGGGGCTACGAGCAGTACTTC. Residues: CASSFRGYEQYF.

This rearrangement joins TRBV7-2 to TRBJ2-5; D gene uncertain. V lost 0 bases to trimming and J lost 4 bases, with 12 bases between them. This CDR3 has 15 residues. Germline V gives CDR1 SGHTA, CDR2 FQGNSA. CDR3: CASSLARGSRETQYF. The CDR3 nucleotides are TGTGCCAGCAGCTTAGCCCGAGGTTCGAGAGAGACCCAGTACTTC.

The V and J genes are TRBV5-1 and TRBJ1-1; D not resolved. Germline loops: CDR1 SGHRS, CDR2 YFSETQ. The CDR3 is 14 residues long. V was trimmed by 4 bases and J by 4 bases, leaving 14 bases between them. CDR3 nucleotides: TGCGCCAGCAGCCAGACATCTCTGGGCACTGAAGCTTTCTTT. This sequence encodes CASSQTSLGTEAFF.

This clone was seen a few times. This sequence joins TRBV6-6 and TRBJ1-1, with a tentative D call TRBD1 (6 bases). CDR3 size: 14 residues. CDR1 and CDR2 from the germline V gene are MNHNY and SVGAGI (reference sequence). V lost 6 bases and J lost 1, with 12 bases in between. Here the CDR3 reads CASSRGIKNTEAFF. In DNA form, the CDR3 reads TGTGCCAGCAGCAGGGGAATCAAGAACACTGAAGCTTTCTTT.

The chain joins TRBV10-2 to TRBJ1-1; tentatively, D is TRBD1 (5 bases). The CDR3 is made up of 14 amino acids. In germline, CDR1 is WSHSY, CDR2 SAAADI. V lost 7 bases and J lost 6, with 18 bases in between. As DNA, the CDR3 is TGCGCCAGCACCCCGACAGTTTGGAAGGCTGAAGCTTTCTTT. Residues: CASTPTVWKAEAFF.

The chain employs TRBV30 and TRBJ1-1; D is possibly TRBD1 (5 bases). The CDR3 loop spans 14 amino acids. The ends were cut back, 4 bases at V and 2 bases at J, with 14 bases in the middle. Germline V gives CDR1 GTSNPN, CDR2 SVGIG (reference sequence). Here the CDR3 reads CAWIPDRPNTEAFF. The CDR3 DNA reads TGTGCCTGGATCCCCGACAGACCCAACACTGAAGCTTTCTTT.

The chain recombines TRBV7-8 with TRBJ2-5; 9 bases align to TRBD1. CDR1 is SGHVS and CDR2 is FQNEAQ in the germline V gene. This CDR3 contains 18 residues. J gave up 5 bases and V 0 bases, and 13 bases lay outside the gene matches. The CDR3 DNA follows: TGTGCCAGCAGCTTAGCGTTGAAAGTACAGGGGGCTCCCGAGACCCAGTACTTC. It codes for CASSLALKVQGAPETQYF.

The count of this clone is one. The rearrangement uses TRBV5-1 and TRBJ1-2; 7 bases match TRBD1. This CDR3 is built from 16 residues. J gave up 6 bases and V 6 bases, and 17 bases lay outside the gene matches. Per the germline V gene, CDR1 is SGHRS and CDR2 is YFSETQ. The CDR3 protein is CASTPQPGQSPDGYTF. The CDR3 region has the DNA TGCGCCAGCACCCCACAGCCGGGACAGTCGCCTGATGGCTACACCTTC.

The V call is TRBV5-1, the J call TRBJ1-1; maybe TRBD1 (6 bases). CDR3 length: 16 residues. V lost 4 bases to trimming and J lost 0 bases, with 16 bases between them. Germline assignment: CDR1 SGHRS and CDR2 YFSETQ. This CDR3 reads CASSGGLVTMNTEAFF. CDR3 in DNA: TGCGCCAGCAGCGGGGGCCTAGTCACCATGAACACTGAAGCTTTCTTT.

This rearrangement joins TRBV2 to TRBJ1-3; no definite D call. Germline lookup yields CDR1 SNHLY and CDR2 FYNNEI. V was pared by 8 bases and J by 0 bases, with 14 bases between. The CDR3 runs to 15 residues. CDR3 residues: CASGGQASSGNTIYF. In DNA, the CDR3 is TGTGCCAGCGGAGGGCAGGCGTCCTCTGGAAACACCATATATTTT.

This sequence joins TRBV5-1 and TRBJ2-1; 7 positions match TRBD2. This CDR3 is built from 16 residues. Trimming took 0 bases from V and 4 from J; bases not matched to a gene: 7. Germline CDR1 reads SGHRS; CDR2 reads YFSETQ. This CDR3 is CASSLVGGSGYNEQFF. Here the CDR3 DNA reads TGCGCCAGCAGCTTGGTAGGTGGTAGCGGGTACAATGAGCAGTTCTTC.

The sample holds a few counts of this clone. The gene calls are TRBV7-9 and TRBJ1-2, with 7 bases that match TRBD1. CDR3 size: 15 residues. Trimming removed 4 bases from V and 3 bases from J; junction bases left unmatched: 8. The germline CDR1 and CDR2 sequences are SEHNR and FQNEAQ (reference sequence). CDR3 in DNA: TGTGCCAGCAGCTCGTACCAGGGGGACGACTATGGCTACACCTTC. This sequence encodes CASSSYQGDDYGYTF.

This clone was seen once. J is TRBJ2-1 and V is TRBV5-4; weak D call: TRBD1 (6 bases). V lost 6 bases and J lost 8, with 27 bases in between. Germline V gives CDR1 SGHNT, CDR2 YYREEE (reference sequence). This CDR3 contains 17 residues. The CDR3, as DNA: TGTGCCAGCACCGGGCGAGTAAGGGTTGGGGGCCTCCATGAGCAGTTCTTC. Translated: CASTGRVRVGGLHEQFF.

This chain uses TRBV5-4 with TRBJ2-1, with 8 positions matching TRBD1. V was pared by 4 bases and J by 6 bases, with 3 bases of the junction left unmatched. The CDR3 is 13 amino acids. Germline V lookup: CDR1 SGHNT, CDR2 YYREEE (reference sequence). The chain's CDR3 is CASSKDRANEQFF. The CDR3 nucleotides read TGTGCCAGCAGCAAGGACAGGGCCAATGAGCAGTTCTTC.

The chain couples TRBV6-1 to TRBJ2-7; 8 nucleotides align to TRBD1. The trim removed 7 bases at V and 2 bases at J, leaving 4 bases unmatched. CDR3 length equals 13 residues. Germline V gene lookup returns CDR1 MNHNS and CDR2 SASEGT. CDR3 loop: CASTGQVAYEQYF. The CDR3, as DNA: TGTGCCAGCACGGGACAGGTTGCCTACGAGCAGTACTTC.